What follows are 24 T cell receptor beta chains derived from one specimen sequenced in a study of shared clonotypes between healthy human individuals. Terminally differentiated effector memory CD45RA+ cells were left out of the naive CD8 fraction, which was CD45RO-negative and positively selected for CCR7. The table came from immunoSEQ multiplex PCR; TCRdb's copy has only in-frame clones and leaves some out. The sample lists about 700,000 clones; 90% to 95% were seen once. The source material was naive CD8+ T cells sorted from blood. The receptors were gathered from a man younger than 45 in good health.

The rearrangement joins TRBV2 to TRBJ2-2, with a possible D match to TRBD1 (5 bases). This CDR3 has 15 amino acids. The germline gives CDR1 SNHLY, CDR2 FYNNEI. The germline V and J ends were trimmed by 5 bases and 6 bases, with 16 bases remaining between them. The CDR3 DNA reads as TGTGCCAGCAGTCCCCAATTACAGGTTGCCGGGGAGCTGTTTTTT. It specifies CASSPQLQVAGELFF. Filled out from reference TRBV2 and TRBJ2-2, the complete variable domain reads EPEVTQTPSHQVTQMGQEVILRCVPISNHLYFYWYRQILGQKVEFLVSFYNNEISEKSEIFDDQFSVERPDGSNFTLKIRSTKLEDSAMYFCASSPQLQVAGELFFGEGSRLTVL.

This chain joins TRBV18 and TRBJ2-3; D is possibly TRBD1 or TRBD2 (5 bases each). Germline CDR1 and CDR2: KGHSH and LQKENI. The CDR3 extends over 17 amino acids. Between the trimmed V and J ends, which lost 0 bases and 0 bases, there was a span of 13 bases. CDR3 in DNA: TGTGCCAGCTCACCACCTCCGGGGCGCGAAAGCACAGATACGCAGTATTTT. Encoded protein: CASSPPPGRESTDTQYF.

This rearrangement joins TRBV9 to TRBJ2-2; 8 bases map to TRBD2. The ends lost 0 bases at V and 4 bases at J; junction bases unmatched: 2. The CDR3 spans 15 residues. Germline V gene lookup returns CDR1 SGDLS and CDR2 YYNGEE. As DNA, the CDR3 is TGTGCCAGCAGCGTAGAGGCGGGAGGCACCGGGGAGCTGTTTTTT. Encoded protein: CASSVEAGGTGELFF.

The gene calls are TRBV28 and TRBJ2-1; 7 nucleotides match TRBD1. V lost 7 bases to trimming and J lost 6 bases; unmatched junction nucleotides: 12. The CDR3 length is 15 residues. Germline-derived CDR1 and CDR2 are MDHEN and SYDVKM. The CDR3 DNA sequence: TGTGCCAGCAATCCCCGCAGGGGGAAGGTCAATGAGCAGTTCTTC. This gives the protein CASNPRRGKVNEQFF.

The chain uses TRBV27 and TRBJ2-2; no clear D gene. In germline, CDR1 is MNHEY, CDR2 SMNVEV (reference sequence). The CDR3 loop spans 15 amino acids. Between the trimmed V and J ends, which lost 0 bases and 0 bases, there was a span of 5 bases. CDR3 coding DNA: TGTGCCAGCAGTTTATCGCCAGCGAACACCGGGGAGCTGTTTTTT. Its translation: CASSLSPANTGELFF.

V gene TRBV9 combines with J gene TRBJ2-7, with TRBD2 identical over 8 bases. Losses at the gene ends were 4 bases for V and 7 bases for J; bases not matched to a gene: 4. Germline V CDR1 and CDR2: SGDLS, YYNGEE. The CDR3 extends over 12 amino acids. For the CDR3, the DNA is TGTGCCAGCAGCTCCTCGGGGGGGGAGCAGTACTTC. The encoded protein is CASSSSGGEQYF.

The chain is built from TRBV14 and TRBJ2-1; D not resolved. V was shortened by 0 bases and J by 2 bases, with 2 bases between the two germline ends. The CDR3 loop spans 13 amino acids. Germline CDR1 reads SGHDN; CDR2 reads FVKESK. CDR3 coding DNA: TGTGCCAGCAGCCAAGACCCCTACAATGAGCAGTTCTTC. The encoded protein is CASSQDPYNEQFF.

Concerning this clone: Other DNA sequences in the same sample also yield this CDR3. The CDR3 sequence is CASSFSRSSYEQYF. CDR3 bases: TGTGCCAGCAGTTTCTCAAGGAGCTCCTACGAGCAGTACTTC. The rearrangement uses TRBV27 and TRBJ2-7, with D hard to call. Trimming cost V 3 bases and J 0 bases, with 9 bases left between them. Germline V gene lookup returns CDR1 MNHEY and CDR2 SMNVEV (reference sequence). The CDR3 is 14 residues long.

The chain combines TRBV5-1 with TRBJ1-1, with TRBD1 as a possible D gene (6 bases). This CDR3 has 14 amino acids. Trimming removed 0 bases at V and 5 bases at J, with 11 bases between. Germline assignment: CDR1 SGHRS and CDR2 YFSETQ. The chain's CDR3 is CASSLGQGWTEAFF. The DNA for the CDR3 is TGCGCCAGCAGCTTGGGGCAGGGGTGGACTGAAGCTTTCTTT.

The chain links TRBV27 to TRBJ2-5, with D perhaps given as TRBD1 or TRBD2 (6 bases each). Trimming took off 3 bases at V and 2 bases at J, with 13 bases between the two ends. There are 15 residues in the CDR3. The V gene's germline CDR1 is MNHEY and CDR2 SMNVEV (reference sequence). CDR3 protein: CASSFIGGPQETQYF. DNA of the CDR3: TGTGCCAGCAGTTTTATCGGGGGCCCTCAAGAGACCCAGTACTTC.

This clone is a singleton in its sample. The CDR3, as DNA: TGTGCCACCATCAGCGCGGGTCCGTGGGGGGAGACCCAGTACTTC. As protein: CATISAGPWGETQYF. The rearrangement links TRBV6-1 to TRBJ2-5, with D perhaps being TRBD1 or TRBD2 (5 bases each). The CDR3 consists of 15 residues. Trimming cost V 10 bases and J 5 bases, with 23 bases left between them. CDR1 MNHNS and CDR2 SASEGT come from the germline V gene.

V usage is TRBV11-2 and J usage is TRBJ1-1; TRBD1 matches at 9 bases. Germline assignment: CDR1 SGHAT and CDR2 FQNNGV. J gave up 5 bases and V 1 base, and 8 bases lay outside the gene matches. The CDR3 runs 16 residues. This CDR3 reads CASSLGQGEVGTEAFF. The CDR3 DNA follows: TGTGCCAGCAGCTTAGGACAGGGGGAGGTTGGGACTGAAGCTTTCTTT. The variable domain in full, completed from reference TRBV11-2 and TRBJ1-1, reads EAGVAQSPRYKIIEKRQSVAFWCNPISGHATLYWYQQILGQGPKLLIQFQNNGVVDDSQLPKDRFSAERLKGVDSTLKIQPAKLEDSAVYLCASSLGQGEVGTEAFFGQGTRLTVV.

As for this clone: The same CDR3 arises from other DNA sequences in this sample as well. The rearrangement joins TRBV7-8 to TRBJ2-7, with no clear D. CDR1 and CDR2 from the germline V gene are SGHVS and FQNEAQ. V gave up 6 bases and J gave up 0 bases, with 9 bases separating them. CDR3 length equals 13 residues. The CDR3 region has the DNA TGTGCCAGCAGTCCGCCGGGCTCCTACGAGCAGTACTTC. Amino acids: CASSPPGSYEQYF.

The CDR3 protein is CASSLNRGRSNTEAFF. DNA of the CDR3: TGTGCCAGCAGTTTAAACAGGGGGCGGTCGAACACTGAAGCTTTCTTT. The V and J genes are TRBV27 and TRBJ1-1; TRBD1 aligns across 9 bases. The germline V gene encodes CDR1 MNHEY and CDR2 SMNVEV (reference sequence). This CDR3 region has 16 residues. Trimming cost V 2 bases and J 1 base; bases outside gene matches: 5.

V and J are TRBV10-2 and TRBJ1-1, with 7 bases that match TRBD1. CDR1 and CDR2 (germline): WSHSY, SAAADI. The CDR3 spans 15 residues. V dropped 5 bases and J dropped 2; count of bases not matched to a gene: 8. The CDR3 spells CASSNLRGPNTEAFF. The CDR3, as DNA: TGCGCCAGCAGTAACTTGAGGGGGCCAAACACTGAAGCTTTCTTT.

The DNA of the CDR3 is TGTGCCAGCACCAAAGGGGGCAGAGTTAGCAATCAGCCCCAGCATTTT. The encoded protein is CASTKGGRVSNQPQHF. The V gene is TRBV2, the J gene TRBJ1-5, with 7 bases lining up with TRBD1. J was trimmed by 0 bases and V by 7 bases; bases with no gene match: 9. CDR1 is SNHLY, CDR2 FYNNEI, per germline. The CDR3 is made up of 16 amino acids.

The chain employs TRBV7-9 and TRBJ2-1; 11 positions match TRBD2. The germline gives CDR1 SEHNR, CDR2 FQNEAQ (reference sequence). Trimming at V came to 4 bases and at J to 13 bases, leaving 3 bases not matched to a gene. The CDR3 sequence is 12 residues long. The CDR3 spells CASSSGLAVQFF. The CDR3 bases are TGTGCCAGCAGCTCGGGACTAGCGGTTCAGTTCTTC.

The chain combines TRBV4-1 with TRBJ2-7; D is possibly TRBD2 (5 bases). The V and J ends lost 4 bases and 1 base respectively, with 8 bases between them. This CDR3 has 13 amino acids. Per the germline V gene, CDR1 is MGHRA and CDR2 is YSYEKL. In DNA, the CDR3 is TGCGCCAGCAGCCTGAGGGAATCCTACGAGCAGTACTTC. The encoded protein is CASSLRESYEQYF.

The rearrangement joins TRBV6-6 to TRBJ1-3, with D perhaps TRBD1 (5 bases). Germline lookup yields CDR1 MNHNY and CDR2 SVGAGI (reference sequence). The CDR3 sequence is 12 residues long. V shed 10 bases and J shed 4 bases, with 11 bases lying between them. CDR3 bases: TGTGCCACCCTGGGACGGGGAAACACCATATATTTT. It encodes CATLGRGNTIYF.

This clone was counted a single time. The chain combines TRBV9 with TRBJ2-1; 9 nucleotides agree with TRBD2. Per the germline V gene, CDR1 is SGDLS and CDR2 is YYNGEE. Trimming took 4 bases from V and 7 from J; bases not matched to a gene: 21. CDR3 length: 19 amino acids. In DNA form, the CDR3 reads TGTGCCAGCAGCCTAAGACAGGGATTTGGTGGACTAGCGACGAATGAGCAGTTCTTC. The encoded protein is CASSLRQGFGGLATNEQFF.

The DNA for the CDR3 is TGTGCCAGCAGCGTAGCTTTACTTCCTCATCCGGGCAATGAGCAGTTCTTC. Translated, it gives CASSVALLPHPGNEQFF. This rearrangement joins TRBV9 to TRBJ2-1; unclear D gene. The CDR3 loop spans 17 amino acids. CDR1 is SGDLS and CDR2 is YYNGEE in the germline V gene. V dropped 0 bases and J dropped 6 bases, with 19 bases sitting between them.

The chain employs TRBV4-3 and TRBJ1-1; D is ambiguous. Germline lookup yields CDR1 LGHNA and CDR2 YSLEER. Trimming shortened V by 0 bases and J by 2 bases, and 7 bases separated the two germline ends. The CDR3 has 14 amino acids. The CDR3 protein is CASSQDLGNTEAFF. In DNA form, the CDR3 reads TGCGCCAGCAGCCAAGATCTGGGAAACACTGAAGCTTTCTTT.

With regard to this clone: This same CDR3 is encoded by further DNA sequences in the sample. V gene TRBV5-8 combines with J gene TRBJ2-5; 11 bases line up with TRBD2. The CDR3 loop spans 15 amino acids. Germline trimming cut 0 bases from V and 5 bases from J; bases unmatched to any gene: 3. Germline V gene data show CDR1 as SGHTS and CDR2 as YDEGEE. The CDR3 sequence is CASSLGTSGSETQYF. The CDR3 DNA reads as TGTGCCAGCAGCTTGGGTACTAGCGGGAGTGAGACCCAGTACTTC.

This clone was detected once. The chain recombines TRBV27 with TRBJ2-1; 7 bases are shared with TRBD1. Unmatched junction bases numbered 6, after V lost 4 bases and J lost 6 bases. Per the germline V gene, CDR1 is MNHEY and CDR2 is SMNVEV (reference sequence). The CDR3 length is 14 residues. The CDR3: CASSWTGQPNEQFF. Here the CDR3 DNA reads TGTGCCAGCAGTTGGACGGGACAGCCCAATGAGCAGTTCTTC.